The present TCR beta chain was sequenced within a study of immune aging and cytomegalovirus after organ transplant (dated by TCRdb to the early 2020s). In terms of the full investigation: Three-drug immunosuppression with prednisone, tacrolimus, and mycophenolate was given to all transplant recipients. The study at large found these results: Following viremia, aged-phenotype cells rose post-transplant in clones of any size, with the rise occurring earlier in large clones (days 200-264) than in small clones. Large clones contained a higher proportion of TEMRA cells, and the seven largest clones (more than 1,700 cells) acquired aged and TEMRA cells while losing TCM cells. CD57 was not measured in the sequencing data, so a conservative gene-based aging definition was used instead.

According to the study, the label for this sample's time point signals: five sample-tagged time points from pre-transplant (day -1) to day 368 post-transplant, pooled. After thawing, PBMC were stimulated with a CMV IE-1 overlapping peptide library for 12 to 13 hours, with no transport inhibitors added. After thawing, cells rested overnight before stimulation in R10 medium with CD28/CD49d costimulation. The IE-1 peptide library was made up of 15-amino-acid peptides, each overlapping by 11 amino acids. Samples from each time point were barcoded using BD Single-Cell Multiplexing Kit Sample Tags, then pooled and stained with oligo-conjugated anti-CD45RA and sorting antibodies. A BD FACSAria III was used to sort CMV-responsive CD8+CD137+ and CD4+CD154+ T cells at 4-way purity. EDTA vacutainers were used to collect blood, which was then processed with a Ficoll gradient within 1-24 hours. The library came from single-cell sequencing. The run used an Illumina NovaSeq 6000. For cell capture and library preparation, the team used the BD Rhapsody Targeted mRNA and AbSeq Reagent Kit in a microwell format. The libraries included TCR, sample tags, AbSeq, and targeted mRNA from the Human T-Cell Expression Panel, along with custom TOX and TOX2 primers. Sequencing of the libraries was performed on an Illumina NovaSeq. The original methods were these. The analysis covered roughly 9,800 cells in total, of which 7076 were CD8 T cells and 4,000 to 5,000 were CD8 T cells with an identifiable TCR CDR3. The BD Rhapsody Targeted Analysis Pipeline, including V(D)J processing, was run on the Seven Bridges Genomics platform to process the raw data. Quality control, Sample Tag demultiplexing with Lex-BDSMK, clone identification with VDJ Explorer, and Seurat clustering were all done in SeqGeq 1.6.0. Clones comprising <1% of CD8 T cells were considered non-expanded; clones comprising >2.5% of the sample were considered clonal expansions. TCRdb itself trimmed the public reads at Q25 with fastp, ran MiXCR and retained productive beta chains. Rows with one shared CDR3 protein collapse into an entry with the most common genes and DNA. Clone size and V and J calls follow TCRdb, not the original study. The sample table shows more than 20,000 distinct CDR3 sequences, and around 33% are seen once. Less than 30% of the sample goes to the ten largest clones.

Based on its abundance in the sample, this clonotype is medium-sized (0.01 to 0.1%). Its recognized antigen is unknown. Within one base of it there is no much larger clone, and no base qualities were kept. The CDR3 runs 15 amino acids, cysteine and phenylalanine included. Only CDR3 DNA is held: 45 bases, read in frame from base 1. Deletion took 2 bases off V and 5 bases off J, with a span of 13 bases between the germline ends. Via the germline V gene, CDR1 is MDHEN and CDR2 SYDVKM. The sequence was collected from a female donor who had a heart transplant and CMV viremia. The chain links TRBV28 with TRBJ1-5, with no reliable assignment of the D segment. The sequenced sample was CMV peptide-activated CD4+ and CD8+ T cells sorted from blood, obtained at five time points, pooled. What this sample's cell subset or site label stands for: sorted CD8+CD137+ and CD4+CD154+ T cells after 12 h CMV IE-1 peptide stimulation. DNA sequence: TGTGCCAGCAGTTTACGACAAATTGGGGATCAGCCCCAGCATTTT. This translates into CASSLRQIGDQPQHF.